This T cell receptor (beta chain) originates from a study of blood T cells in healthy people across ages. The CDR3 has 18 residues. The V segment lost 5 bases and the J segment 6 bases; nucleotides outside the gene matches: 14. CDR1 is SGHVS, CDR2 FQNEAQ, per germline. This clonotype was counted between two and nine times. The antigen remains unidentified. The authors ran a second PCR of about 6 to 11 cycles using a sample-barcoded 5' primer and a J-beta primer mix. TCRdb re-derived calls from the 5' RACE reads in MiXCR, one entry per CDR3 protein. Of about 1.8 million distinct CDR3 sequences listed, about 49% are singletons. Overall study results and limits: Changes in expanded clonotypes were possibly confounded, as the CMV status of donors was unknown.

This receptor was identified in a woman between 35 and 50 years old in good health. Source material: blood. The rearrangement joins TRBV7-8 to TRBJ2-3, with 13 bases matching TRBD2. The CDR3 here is CASSPGLAGNLLFDTQYF. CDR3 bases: TGTGCCAGCAGCCCGGGACTAGCGGGGAACCTGCTTTTCGATACGCAGTATTTT.